The count of the clone carrying this T cell receptor (beta chain) is one. This entry is derived from a study of blood T cell repertoires in COVID-19. Study-wide context: Sample material is recorded as cDNA or gDNA derived from T cells, B-cell-depleted T cells, or PBMCs.

Profiling relied on immunoSEQ multiplex PCR, and the TCRdb table lists in-frame clones only, not all of them. The table shows 160,000 or so clones, with 85% to 90% occurring only once. The CDR3 runs 17 residues. Trimming shortened V by 6 bases and J by 0 bases, and 20 bases separated the two germline ends. Looked up from germline, CDR1 is SGHTA and CDR2 is FQGNSA. The TCR originated in a woman in her seventies with COVID-19, enrolled during active disease. V is TRBV7-2 and J is TRBJ1-2; unclear D gene. The sample comprised peripheral blood. In DNA, the CDR3 is TGTGCCAGCAGTTCCGAGATCCAACCCTTCTCTAACTATGGCTACACCTTC. Its protein is CASSSEIQPFSNYGYTF. The full variable domain, its missing parts supplied by reference TRBV7-2 and TRBJ1-2, is GAGVSQSPSNKVTEKGKDVELRCDPISGHTALYWYRQSLGQGLEFLIYFQGNSAPDKSGLPSDRFSAERTGGSVSTLTIQRTQQEDSAVYLCASSSEIQPFSNYGYTFGSGTRLTVV.